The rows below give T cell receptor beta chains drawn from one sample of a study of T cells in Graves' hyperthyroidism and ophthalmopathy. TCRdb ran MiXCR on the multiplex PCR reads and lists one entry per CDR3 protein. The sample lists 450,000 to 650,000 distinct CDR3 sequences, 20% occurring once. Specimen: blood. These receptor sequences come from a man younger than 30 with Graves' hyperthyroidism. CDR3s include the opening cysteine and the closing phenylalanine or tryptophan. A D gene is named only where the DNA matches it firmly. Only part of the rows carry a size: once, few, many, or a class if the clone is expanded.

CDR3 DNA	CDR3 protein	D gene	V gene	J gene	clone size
TGTGCCAGCAGCTTAGTCCGGGGCAGCGTGGGGGCCTACGAGCAGTACTTC	CASSLVRGSVGAYEQYF	NA	TRBV7-8	TRBJ2-7	many
TGCGCCAGCAGCCTTGACAGACTCAACCTGAACACTGAAGCTTTCTTT	CASSLDRLNLNTEAFF	NA	TRBV5-1	TRBJ1-1	many
TGTGCCAGCAGCGCCACACAGGGCTCCGGTGGAAACACCATATATTTT	CASSATQGSGGNTIYF	NA	TRBV11-2	TRBJ1-3	many
TGCGCCAGCAGCTTGGAGGACATTCGGAATGAAGCTTTCTTT	CASSLEDIRNEAFF	NA	TRBV5-1	TRBJ1-1	NA
TGTGCCAGCAGCCCGTCCCTGGGAGAGCCCCAGCATTTT	CASSPSLGEPQHF	NA	TRBV12-3/TRBV12-4	TRBJ1-5	many
TGTGCCAGCAGTTTGGGGGGCCGAAATTCACCCCTCCACTTT	CASSLGGRNSPLHF	NA	TRBV12-3/TRBV12-4	TRBJ1-6	many
TGTGCCAGCAGCCGATTTGCGGCCGGGGAGACCCAGTACTTC	CASSRFAAGETQYF	NA	TRBV11-2	TRBJ2-5	many
TGTGCCAGCAGTTACACTGAGAACTATGGCTACACCTTC	CASSYTENYGYTF	NA	TRBV6-5	TRBJ1-2	many
TGTGCCAGCAGTTTAGCTTCCGCTAATCAGCCCCAGCATTTT	CASSLASANQPQHF	NA	TRBV12-3/TRBV12-4	TRBJ1-5	many
TGCGCCAGCAGCTCAGGACAATGGGTGGTGAACACTGAAGCTTTCTTT	CASSSGQWVVNTEAFF	NA	TRBV5-1	TRBJ1-1	many
TGTGCCAGCAGCCGGGACAGCCCCGAACTTCAGCCCCAGCATTTT	CASSRDSPELQPQHF	TRBD1	TRBV2	TRBJ1-5	few
TGTGCCAGCAGTTTATTGAACATTTCCTACGAGCAGTACTTC	CASSLLNISYEQYF	NA	TRBV27	TRBJ2-7	many
TGTGCCAGCAGCTCAGTCGGGGTCGGCTACGAGCAGTACTTC	CASSSVGVGYEQYF	NA	TRBV7-2	TRBJ2-7	NA
TGTGCCAGCAGTTCTCCTGGACTGTACGAGCAGTACTTC	CASSSPGLYEQYF	NA	TRBV28	TRBJ2-7	many
TGTGCCAGCAGCTTAGAAGGGGGACCTAACTATGGCTACACCTTC	CASSLEGGPNYGYTF	NA	TRBV11-2	TRBJ1-2	many
TGTGCCAGCGCGGACAGCATAAGGCGCAATCAGCCCCAGCATTTT	CASADSIRRNQPQHF	NA	TRBV2	TRBJ1-5	few
TGTGCCAGCAGTTTCCAACTAGCGGGGGGTAATATACGCTCCTACGAGCAGTACTTC	CASSFQLAGGNIRSYEQYF	TRBD2	TRBV12-3/TRBV12-4	TRBJ2-7	few
TGTGCTAGTGGTTTTGAGGGTAGTGGGGCTTTCTTT	CASGFEGSGAFF	NA	TRBV12-5	TRBJ1-1	many
TGTGCCAGCAGTGTAACAGGGGGCGAGACCGGGGAGCTGTTTTTT	CASSVTGGETGELFF	TRBD1	TRBV28	TRBJ2-2	NA
TGTGCCAGCAGACCCGGGACAGGGGAGCTGAACACTGAAGCTTTCTTT	CASRPGTGELNTEAFF	TRBD1	TRBV6-1	TRBJ1-1	NA
TGTGCCAGCAGTTATGGGACTCACCCGCACTCTGGAAACACCATATATTTT	CASSYGTHPHSGNTIYF	NA	TRBV6-2/TRBV6-3	TRBJ1-3	NA
TGTGCCAGCAGTTATTCTGAGGGGAGACTAGCGGGGGGGTCCGGAGGCGAGCAGTACTTC	CASSYSEGRLAGGSGGEQYF	TRBD2	TRBV6-9	TRBJ2-7	few
TGCGCGTACTCCTCGAGAATAGCAGGGTGCGGTCAGCCCCAGCATTTT	CAYSSRIAGCGQPQHF	NA	TRBV10-1	TRBJ1-5	many
TGTGCCAGCAGCCGAGAGGGGAACTATGGCTACACCTTC	CASSREGNYGYTF	NA	TRBV14	TRBJ1-2	many
TGTGCCAGCAGAGTCCGTTTGGGCACTGAAGCTTTCTTT	CASRVRLGTEAFF	NA	TRBV2	TRBJ1-1	NA
TGCGCCAGCAGCTTGGGACCGGGACAGGGTTCCACTGAAGCTTTCTTT	CASSLGPGQGSTEAFF	TRBD1	TRBV5-1	TRBJ1-1	NA
TGCGCCAGCAGCCGCGACAGGGCCCTCTATGGCTACACCTTC	CASSRDRALYGYTF	TRBD1	TRBV5-1	TRBJ1-2	NA
TGTGCCAGCAGCCCAGGACAGGGCCGGGGTGGAAGCGACGAGCAGTACTTC	CASSPGQGRGGSDEQYF	TRBD1	TRBV7-2	TRBJ2-7	many
TGTGCCAGCAGTTCGGGGGACCGGAGCGAGCAGTACTTC	CASSSGDRSEQYF	NA	TRBV28	TRBJ2-7	few